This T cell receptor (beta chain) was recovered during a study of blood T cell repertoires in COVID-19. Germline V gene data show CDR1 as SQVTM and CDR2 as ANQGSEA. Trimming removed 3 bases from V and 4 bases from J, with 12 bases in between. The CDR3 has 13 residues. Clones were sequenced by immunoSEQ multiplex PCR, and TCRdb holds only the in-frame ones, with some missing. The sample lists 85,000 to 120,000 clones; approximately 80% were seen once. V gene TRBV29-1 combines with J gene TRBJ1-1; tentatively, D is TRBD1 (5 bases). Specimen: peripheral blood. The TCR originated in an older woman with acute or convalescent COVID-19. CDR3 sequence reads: CSVDTGWSTEAFF. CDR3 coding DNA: TGCAGCGTTGATACAGGCTGGAGCACTGAAGCTTTCTTT.